The 10 T cell receptor beta chains reported below all come from one sample, sequenced in a study of blood T cell repertoires in COVID-19. Measured with immunoSEQ multiplex PCR; TCRdb has only the in-frame clones, and not every one. The repertoire holds about 220,000 clones, 80% to 90% seen once, with approximately 5% in the top ten. The sequencing input was peripheral blood. The receptors stem from a woman in her sixties who had recovered from COVID-19.

This chain joins TRBV2 and TRBJ1-5; D might be TRBD1 (5 bases). The CDR3 has 15 residues. V was pared by 5 bases and J by 1 base, with 12 bases between. Germline lookup yields CDR1 SNHLY and CDR2 FYNNEI. This CDR3 is CASSRGVSSNQPQHF. The CDR3 coding sequence is TGTGCCAGCAGTCGGGGGGTTAGCAGCAATCAGCCCCAGCATTTT.

The chain recombines TRBV19 with TRBJ2-1; 9 positions match TRBD2. Trimming took 5 bases from V and 2 from J; bases not matched to a gene: 4. CDR1 is LNHDA, CDR2 SQIVND, per germline (reference sequence). This CDR3 contains 15 residues. Here the CDR3 reads CASSGGGGTYNEQFF. Written as DNA, the CDR3 is TGTGCCAGTAGTGGCGGGGGGGGGACCTACAATGAGCAGTTCTTC.

For this clone: The junction departs from germline at one end; a sequencing error may be responsible. The chain links TRBV6-5 to TRBJ2-7; 9 nucleotides line up with TRBD1. The germline gives CDR1 MNHEY, CDR2 SVGAGI. This CDR3 spans 11 amino acids. This CDR3 is CASGGGDRVHF. The CDR3 DNA sequence: TGTGCCAGCGGCGGCGGGGACAGGGTCCACTTC.

This sequence joins TRBV9 and TRBJ2-1, with TRBD2 as a possible D gene (7 bases). V lost 0 bases and J 7 bases, leaving 14 bases between the germline ends. Germline V gene data show CDR1 as SGDLS and CDR2 as YYNGEE. This CDR3 has 15 residues. This chain's CDR3 is CASSVAAGAGNEQFF. DNA for the CDR3: TGTGCCAGCAGCGTAGCGGCGGGGGCGGGGAATGAGCAGTTCTTC.

The chain uses TRBV20-1 and TRBJ2-7; D perhaps matches TRBD2 (7 bases). Looked up from germline, CDR1 is DFQATT and CDR2 is SNEGSKA (reference sequence). Trimming removed 3 bases at V and 4 bases at J, with 19 bases between. The CDR3 loop spans 15 amino acids. For the CDR3, the DNA is TGCAGTGCTAGTTCGAGCGGGGACATCCTATACGAGCAGTACTTC. This codes for CSASSSGDILYEQYF.

The chain employs TRBV5-6 and TRBJ1-4; 7 bases are shared with TRBD1. Germline V gives CDR1 SGHDT, CDR2 YYEEEE. The CDR3 length is 15 residues. V lost 1 base and J lost 8; bases outside the gene matches: 8. The CDR3 nucleotides are TGTGCCAGCAGCTTGATTGACAGGGTAGAGGAAAAACTGTTTTTT. It encodes CASSLIDRVEEKLFF.

The rearrangement joins TRBV19 to TRBJ1-1, with D perhaps matching TRBD1 (6 bases). V dropped 4 bases and J dropped 5 bases, with 14 bases sitting between them. This CDR3 region has 14 residues. Germline lookup yields CDR1 LNHDA and CDR2 SQIVND (reference sequence). CDR3 nucleotides: TGTGCCAGTAGTAGGCCGGGGGGCAGAACTGAAGCTTTCTTT. Amino acids: CASSRPGGRTEAFF.

J is TRBJ2-3 and V is TRBV11-2; D may be TRBD2 (6 bases). Germline CDR1 is SGHAT and CDR2 is FQNNGV. The CDR3 totals 16 residues. The V and J ends lost 3 bases and 4 bases respectively, with 17 bases between them. CDR3 DNA sequence: TGTGCCAGCAGCTTCCCCGGCCTAGCGATAGCAGATACGCAGTATTTT. Translating it yields CASSFPGLAIADTQYF.

CDR3 nucleotide sequence: TGTGCCAGCAGGCCTGGGGGGGCGGATGAGCAGTTCTTC. Translation gives CASRPGGADEQFF. The J gene is TRBJ2-1, the V gene TRBV6-5, with a weak D call TRBD2 (7 bases). V dropped 6 bases and J dropped 8 bases, with 14 bases sitting between them. This CDR3 spans 13 amino acids. Germline V gives CDR1 MNHEY, CDR2 SVGAGI.

J is TRBJ2-1 and V is TRBV11-3; weak D call: TRBD2 (6 bases). The CDR3 is made up of 14 amino acids. V shed 3 bases and J shed 3 bases, with 9 bases lying between them. CDR1 is SGHNT and CDR2 is YENEEA in the germline V gene. The CDR3 loop is CASSFGGIYNEQFF. DNA of the CDR3: TGTGCCAGCAGCTTCGGCGGGATCTACAATGAGCAGTTCTTC.